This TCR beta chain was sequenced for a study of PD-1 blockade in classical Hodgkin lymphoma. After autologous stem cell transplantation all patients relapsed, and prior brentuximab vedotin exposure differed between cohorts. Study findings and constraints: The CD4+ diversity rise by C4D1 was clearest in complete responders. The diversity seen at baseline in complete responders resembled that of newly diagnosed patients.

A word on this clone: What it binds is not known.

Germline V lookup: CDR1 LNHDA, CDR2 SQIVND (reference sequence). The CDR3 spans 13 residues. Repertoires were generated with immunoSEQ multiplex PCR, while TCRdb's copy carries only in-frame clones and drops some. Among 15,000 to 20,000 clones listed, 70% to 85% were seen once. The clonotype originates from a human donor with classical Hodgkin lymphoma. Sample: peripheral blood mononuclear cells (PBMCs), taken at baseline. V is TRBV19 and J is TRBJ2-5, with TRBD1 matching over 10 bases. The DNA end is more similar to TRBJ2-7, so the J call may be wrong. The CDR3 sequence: CASRDRGSYEQYF. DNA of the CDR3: TGTGCCAGTCGGGACAGGGGCTCCTACGAGCAGTACTTC.